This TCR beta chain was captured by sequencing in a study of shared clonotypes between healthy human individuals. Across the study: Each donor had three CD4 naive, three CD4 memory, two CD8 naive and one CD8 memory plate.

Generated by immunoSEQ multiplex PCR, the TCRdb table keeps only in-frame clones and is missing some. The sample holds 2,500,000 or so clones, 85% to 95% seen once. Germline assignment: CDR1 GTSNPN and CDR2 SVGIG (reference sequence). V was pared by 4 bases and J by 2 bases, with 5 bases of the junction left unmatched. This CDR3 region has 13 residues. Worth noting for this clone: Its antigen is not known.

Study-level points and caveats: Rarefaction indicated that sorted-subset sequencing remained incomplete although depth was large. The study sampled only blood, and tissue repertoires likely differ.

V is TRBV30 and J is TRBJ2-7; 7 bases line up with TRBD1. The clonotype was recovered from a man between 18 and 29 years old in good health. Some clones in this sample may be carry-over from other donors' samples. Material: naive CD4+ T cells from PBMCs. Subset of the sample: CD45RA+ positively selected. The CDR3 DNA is TGTGCCTGGAAGGTGACAGGGACCTACGAGCAGTACTTC. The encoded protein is CAWKVTGTYEQYF.